This TCR beta chain was recorded in a study of cytomegalovirus exposure and HLA in healthy donors. Here immunoSEQ multiplex PCR was the method, and the copy in TCRdb shows in-frame clones only, minus some. The data contain about 65,000 clones, about 92% of them singletons. The CDR3 has 14 residues. V was shortened by 1 base and J by 10 bases, with 16 bases between the two germline ends. Germline assignment: CDR1 LNHDA and CDR2 SQIVND (reference sequence). Details on this clone: Its antigen is not identified.

Findings and limits, study-wide: It was reported that the classifier diagnosed cytomegalovirus status with high specificity and sensitivity in both the original and validation cohorts. The tendency of first-cohort TCR clusters to co-occur in the 120 or so validation repertoires was identified by a subsequent analysis.

The chain carries TRBV19 and TRBJ1-1, with D possibly TRBD1 on 5 matching bases. Sequencing was carried out using PBMCs. The clonotype comes from a woman younger than 35 in good health and CMV-seronegative. The CDR3 spells CASSIGWEGPPAFF. The DNA of the CDR3 is TGTGCCAGTAGTATAGGATGGGAGGGGCCGCCAGCTTTCTTT.